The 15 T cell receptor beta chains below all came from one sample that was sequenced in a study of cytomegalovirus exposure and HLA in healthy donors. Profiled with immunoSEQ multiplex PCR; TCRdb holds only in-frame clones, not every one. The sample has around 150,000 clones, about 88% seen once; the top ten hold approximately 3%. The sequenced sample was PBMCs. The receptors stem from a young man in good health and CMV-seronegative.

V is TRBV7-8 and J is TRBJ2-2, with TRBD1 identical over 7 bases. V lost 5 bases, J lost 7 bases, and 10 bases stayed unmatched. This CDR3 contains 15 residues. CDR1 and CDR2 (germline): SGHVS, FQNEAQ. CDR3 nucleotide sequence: TGTGCCAGCAGCCTTCGACAGGGATGGGTCGGGGAGCTGTTTTTT. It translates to CASSLRQGWVGELFF.

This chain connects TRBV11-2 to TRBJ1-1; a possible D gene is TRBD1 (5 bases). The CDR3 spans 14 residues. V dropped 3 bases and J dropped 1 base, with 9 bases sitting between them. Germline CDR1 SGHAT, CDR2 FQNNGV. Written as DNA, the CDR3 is TGTGCCAGCAGCTTGGAGGGGACGAACACTGAAGCTTTCTTT. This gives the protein CASSLEGTNTEAFF. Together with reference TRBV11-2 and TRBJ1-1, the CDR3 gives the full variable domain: EAGVAQSPRYKIIEKRQSVAFWCNPISGHATLYWYQQILGQGPKLLIQFQNNGVVDDSQLPKDRFSAERLKGVDSTLKIQPAKLEDSAVYLCASSLEGTNTEAFFGQGTRLTVV.

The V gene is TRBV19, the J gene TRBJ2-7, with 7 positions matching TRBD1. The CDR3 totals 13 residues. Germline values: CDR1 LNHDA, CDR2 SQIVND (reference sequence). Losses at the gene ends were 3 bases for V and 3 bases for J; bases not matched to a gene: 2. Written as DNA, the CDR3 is TGTGCCAGTAGTATCACAGGGGTCTACGAGCAGTACTTC. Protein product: CASSITGVYEQYF.

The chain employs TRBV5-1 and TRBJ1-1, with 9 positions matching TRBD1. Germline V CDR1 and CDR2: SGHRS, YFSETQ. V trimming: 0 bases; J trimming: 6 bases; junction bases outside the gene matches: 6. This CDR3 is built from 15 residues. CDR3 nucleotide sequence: TGCGCCAGCAGCTTGGCGGGGACAGGGTCGGCTGAAGCTTTCTTT. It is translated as CASSLAGTGSAEAFF.

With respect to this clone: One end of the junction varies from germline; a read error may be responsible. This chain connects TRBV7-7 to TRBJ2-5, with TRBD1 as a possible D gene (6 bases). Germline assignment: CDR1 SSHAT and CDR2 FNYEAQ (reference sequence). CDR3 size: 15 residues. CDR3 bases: TGTGCTAGCAGCTTCGGTACTAAGGGGGTGGAGACCCAGTACTTC. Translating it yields CASSFGTKGVETQYF.

As DNA, the CDR3 is TGTGCCAGCAGTCCCCGAAGAGATGGTGATACGCAGTATTTT. Amino acid sequence: CASSPRRDGDTQYF. The V and J genes are TRBV27 and TRBJ2-3; D is undetermined. The germline V gene encodes CDR1 MNHEY and CDR2 SMNVEV (reference sequence). Between the trimmed V and J ends, which lost 5 bases and 6 bases, there was a span of 15 bases. The length of the CDR3 is 14 residues.

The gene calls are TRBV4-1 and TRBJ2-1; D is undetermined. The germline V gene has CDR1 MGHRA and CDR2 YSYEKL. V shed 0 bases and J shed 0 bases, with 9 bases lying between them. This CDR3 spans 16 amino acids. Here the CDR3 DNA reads TGCGCCAGCAGCCAAGATTGGGCAGGCTCCTACAATGAGCAGTTCTTC. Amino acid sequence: CASSQDWAGSYNEQFF.

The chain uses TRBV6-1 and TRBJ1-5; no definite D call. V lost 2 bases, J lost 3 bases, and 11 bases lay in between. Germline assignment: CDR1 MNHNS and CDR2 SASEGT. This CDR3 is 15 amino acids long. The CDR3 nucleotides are TGTGCCAGCAGTGAACAGGCAGGCGACAATCAGCCCCAGCATTTT. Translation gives CASSEQAGDNQPQHF.

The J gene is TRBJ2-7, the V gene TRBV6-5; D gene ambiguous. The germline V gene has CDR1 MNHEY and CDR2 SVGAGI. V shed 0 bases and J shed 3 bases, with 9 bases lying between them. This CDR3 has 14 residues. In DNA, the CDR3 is TGTGCCAGCAGTTACTCGGGCCGAATCTACGAGCAGTACTTC. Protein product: CASSYSGRIYEQYF.

The CDR3 coding sequence is TGTGCCAGCAGCTTAGTTCTAGCTGCCACCGGGGAGCTGTTTTTT. Its translation is CASSLVLAATGELFF. The chain has TRBV11-2 and TRBJ2-2, with a tentative D call TRBD2 (5 bases). Germline CDR1 is SGHAT and CDR2 is FQNNGV. The CDR3 runs to 15 residues. The V end lost 1 base, the J end lost 4 bases, and 10 bases lay between the germline ends.

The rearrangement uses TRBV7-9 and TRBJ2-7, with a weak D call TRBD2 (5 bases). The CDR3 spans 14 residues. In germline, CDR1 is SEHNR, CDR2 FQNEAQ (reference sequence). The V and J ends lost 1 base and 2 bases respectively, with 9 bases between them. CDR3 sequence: CASSLGGRTYEQYF. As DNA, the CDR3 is TGTGCCAGCAGCTTAGGTGGGAGAACCTACGAGCAGTACTTC.

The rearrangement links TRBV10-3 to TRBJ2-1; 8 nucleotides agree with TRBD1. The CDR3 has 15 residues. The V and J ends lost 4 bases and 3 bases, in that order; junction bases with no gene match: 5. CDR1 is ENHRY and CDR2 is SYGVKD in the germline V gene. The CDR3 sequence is CAISGPGQDYNEQFF. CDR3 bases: TGTGCCATCAGTGGCCCGGGACAGGACTACAATGAGCAGTTCTTC.

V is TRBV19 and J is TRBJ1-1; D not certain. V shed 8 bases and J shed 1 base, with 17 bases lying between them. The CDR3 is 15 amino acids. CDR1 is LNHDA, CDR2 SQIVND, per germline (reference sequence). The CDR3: CASSVRTGTNTEAFF. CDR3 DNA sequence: TGTGCCAGTTCAGTCAGGACGGGAACGAACACTGAAGCTTTCTTT.

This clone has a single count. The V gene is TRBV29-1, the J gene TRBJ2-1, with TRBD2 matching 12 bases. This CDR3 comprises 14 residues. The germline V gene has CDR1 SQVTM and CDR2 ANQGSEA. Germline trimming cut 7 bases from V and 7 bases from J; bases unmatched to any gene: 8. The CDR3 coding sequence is TGCAGCGAAAGCCTAGCGGGAGGGCCGAATGAGCAGTTCTTC. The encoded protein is CSESLAGGPNEQFF.

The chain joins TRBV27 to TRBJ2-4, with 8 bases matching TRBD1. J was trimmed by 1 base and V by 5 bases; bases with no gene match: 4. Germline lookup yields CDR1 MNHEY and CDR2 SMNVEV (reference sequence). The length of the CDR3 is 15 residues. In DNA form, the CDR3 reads TGTGCCAGCAGTCCGGGACAGGCCGCCAAAAACATTCAGTACTTC. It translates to CASSPGQAAKNIQYF.